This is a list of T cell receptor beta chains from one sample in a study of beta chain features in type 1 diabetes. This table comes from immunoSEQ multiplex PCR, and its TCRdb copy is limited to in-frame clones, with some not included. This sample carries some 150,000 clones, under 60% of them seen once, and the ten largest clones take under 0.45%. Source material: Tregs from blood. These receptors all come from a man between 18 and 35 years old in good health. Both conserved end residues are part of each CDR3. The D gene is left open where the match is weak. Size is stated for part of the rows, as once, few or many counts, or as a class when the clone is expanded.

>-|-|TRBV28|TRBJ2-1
CASSEYNEQFF
TGTGCCAGCAGTGAGTACAATGAGCAGTTCTTC
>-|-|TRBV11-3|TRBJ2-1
CASSLDLAENEQFF
TGTGCCAGCAGCTTAGATCTGGCGGAGAATGAGCAGTTCTTC
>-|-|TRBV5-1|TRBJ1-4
CASRTGGWEKLFF
TGCGCCAGCAGGACCGGGGGTTGGGAAAAACTGTTTTTT
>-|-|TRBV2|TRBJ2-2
CASSPTSSGELFF
TGTGCCAGCAGTCCCACTAGCTCCGGGGAGCTGTTTTTT
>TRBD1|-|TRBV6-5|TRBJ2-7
CASSSLPIGTGGEQYF
TGTGCCAGCAGTTCGCTTCCCATAGGGACAGGGGGCGAGCAGTACTTC
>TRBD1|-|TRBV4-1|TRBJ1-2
CASSLGQDYGYTF
TGCGCCAGCAGCCTAGGACAGGACTATGGCTACACCTTC
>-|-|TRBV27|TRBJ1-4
CASSSYRTDEKLFF
TGTGCCAGCAGTTCCTACAGGACAGATGAAAAACTGTTTTTT
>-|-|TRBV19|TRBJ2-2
CASTSRVGSNTGELFF
TGTGCCAGTACCTCTCGGGTAGGATCGAACACCGGGGAGCTGTTTTTT
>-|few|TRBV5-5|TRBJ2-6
CASSLVGANVLTF
TGTGCCAGCAGCTTGGTAGGGGCCAACGTCCTGACTTTC
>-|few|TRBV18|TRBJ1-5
CASSPGGDQPQHF
TGTGCCAGCTCGCCGGGGGGGGATCAGCCCCAGCATTTT
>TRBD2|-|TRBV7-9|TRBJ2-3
CASRTGLARDTQYF
TGTGCCAGCAGGACAGGACTAGCAAGGGATACGCAGTATTTT
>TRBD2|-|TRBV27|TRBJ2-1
CASSFGGLPYNEQFF
TGTGCCAGCAGTTTTGGGGGACTACCGTACAATGAGCAGTTCTTC
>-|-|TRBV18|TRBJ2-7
CASSPGGLTYEQYF
TGTGCCAGCTCACCAGGGGGACTCACCTACGAGCAGTACTTC
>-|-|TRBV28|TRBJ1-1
CASSPPGLRSAEAFF
TGTGCCAGCAGTCCGCCGGGGTTAAGGAGCGCTGAAGCTTTCTTT
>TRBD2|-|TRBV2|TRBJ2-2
CASTRGLAANTGELFF
TGTGCCAGCACCCGTGGACTAGCGGCGAACACCGGGGAGCTGTTTTTT
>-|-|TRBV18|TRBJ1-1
CASSPATEAFF
TGTGCCAGCTCACCGGCAACTGAAGCTTTCTTT
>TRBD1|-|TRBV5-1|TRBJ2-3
CASSRQGATDTQYF
TGCGCCAGTTCGAGACAGGGGGCCACAGATACGCAGTATTTT
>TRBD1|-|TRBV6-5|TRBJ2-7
CASRRQDRGSYEQYF
TGTGCCAGCAGACGCCAGGACAGGGGCAGCTACGAGCAGTACTTC
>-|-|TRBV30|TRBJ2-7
CAWSVGTYEQYF
TGTGCCTGGAGTGTCGGGACCTACGAGCAGTACTTC
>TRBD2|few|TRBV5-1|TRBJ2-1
CASSSSGGYNEQFF
TGCGCCAGCAGCTCCAGCGGGGGTTACAATGAGCAGTTCTTC
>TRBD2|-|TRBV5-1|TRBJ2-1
CASSLSQRGYNEQFF
TGCGCCAGCAGCTTGTCCCAGCGGGGGTACAATGAGCAGTTCTTC
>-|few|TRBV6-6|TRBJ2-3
CASSALRVTSTDTQYF
TGTGCCAGCAGCGCCCTCCGGGTTACTAGCACAGATACGCAGTATTTT
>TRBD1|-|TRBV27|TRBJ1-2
CASSLFNRGAYGYTF
TGTGCCAGCAGTTTGTTTAACAGGGGGGCATATGGCTACACCTTC
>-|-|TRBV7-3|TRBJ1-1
CASSLMAGALNTEAFF
TGTGCCAGCAGCTTAATGGCGGGGGCGCTGAACACTGAAGCTTTCTTT
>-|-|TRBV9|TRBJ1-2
CASSVGEAYGYTF
TGTGCCAGCAGCGTAGGAGAGGCCTATGGCTACACCTTC
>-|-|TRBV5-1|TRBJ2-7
CASSLQSGSSYEQYF
TGCGCCAGCAGCCTCCAGAGCGGCAGTTCCTACGAGCAGTACTTC
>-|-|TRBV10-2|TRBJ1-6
CASSSAEGSGSPLHF
TGCGCCAGCAGCTCGGCGGAGGGTTCAGGTTCACCCCTCCACTTT
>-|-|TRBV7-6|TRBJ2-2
CASSLVVDRGSGELFF
TGTGCCAGCAGCTTAGTCGTGGATCGGGGATCCGGGGAGCTGTTTTTT
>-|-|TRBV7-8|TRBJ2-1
CASSVKNEQFF
TGTGCCAGCAGCGTAAAAAATGAGCAGTTCTTC
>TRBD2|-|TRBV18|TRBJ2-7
CASSPPPSFVIGGDYEQYF
TGTGCCAGCTCACCTCCCCCCAGCTTCGTTATCGGGGGGGACTACGAGCAGTACTTC
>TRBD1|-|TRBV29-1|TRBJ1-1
CSVSGQAVYTEAFF
TGCAGCGTGAGCGGACAGGCCGTGTACACTGAAGCTTTCTTT
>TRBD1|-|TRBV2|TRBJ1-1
CASSEFTGDTEAFF
TGTGCCAGCAGTGAATTTACAGGGGACACTGAAGCTTTCTTT
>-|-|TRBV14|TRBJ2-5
CASSQDGWVRGQETQYF
TGTGCCAGCAGCCAAGATGGATGGGTCAGGGGTCAAGAGACCCAGTACTTC
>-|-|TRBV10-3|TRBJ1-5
CAISESLQGPQHF
TGTGCCATCAGTGAGTCGCTCCAGGGGCCCCAGCATTTT
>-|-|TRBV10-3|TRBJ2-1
CAITPGSFNEQFF
TGTGCCATCACCCCGGGTTCTTTCAATGAGCAGTTCTTC
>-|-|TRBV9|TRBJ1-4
CASSVGQLNEKLFF
TGTGCCAGCAGCGTAGGACAACTTAATGAAAAACTGTTTTTT
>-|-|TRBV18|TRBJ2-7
CASSPRDAGAYEQYF
TGTGCCAGCTCACCACGAGACGCCGGAGCCTACGAGCAGTACTTC
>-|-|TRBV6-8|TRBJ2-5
CASSGARLETQYF
TGTGCCAGCAGCGGCGCCAGGCTAGAGACCCAGTACTTC
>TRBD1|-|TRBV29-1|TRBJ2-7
CSVDDRGLKEQYF
TGCAGCGTTGACGACAGGGGGCTGAAAGAGCAGTACTTC
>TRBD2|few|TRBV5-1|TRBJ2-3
CASRPPRGLAGFTDTQYF
TGCGCCAGCAGACCGCCCCGTGGACTAGCGGGATTCACAGATACGCAGTATTTT
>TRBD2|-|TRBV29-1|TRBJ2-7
CSVEWGPSGKGEQYF
TGCAGCGTTGAGTGGGGCCCTAGCGGGAAAGGCGAGCAGTACTTC
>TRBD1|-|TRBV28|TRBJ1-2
CASSRGQGYGYTF
TGTGCCAGCAGTCGCGGACAGGGGTATGGCTACACCTTC
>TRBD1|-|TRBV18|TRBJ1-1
CASSPWVGQGNTEAFF
TGTGCCAGCTCACCTTGGGTTGGACAGGGGAACACTGAAGCTTTCTTT
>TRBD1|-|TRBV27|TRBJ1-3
CASSLRGTGSTGNTIYF
TGTGCCAGCAGTTTACGTGGGACAGGGTCTACTGGAAACACCATATATTTT
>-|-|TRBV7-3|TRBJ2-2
CASSLAKGTSNTGELFF
TGTGCCAGCAGCTTAGCAAAAGGGACATCGAACACCGGGGAGCTGTTTTTT
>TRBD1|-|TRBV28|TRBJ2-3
CASSPAGGGTDTQYF
TGTGCCAGCAGCCCCGCAGGGGGCGGAACAGATACGCAGTATTTT
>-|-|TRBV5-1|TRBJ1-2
CASSGGADGYTF
TGCGCCAGCAGCGGGGGGGCAGATGGCTACACCTTC
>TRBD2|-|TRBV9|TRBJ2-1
CASSTLGIAGVINEQFF
TGTGCCAGCAGCACACTGGGTATAGCGGGAGTAATCAATGAGCAGTTCTTC
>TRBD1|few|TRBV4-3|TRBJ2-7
CASSQRQGPYEQYF
TGCGCCAGCAGCCAACGACAGGGGCCGTACGAGCAGTACTTC
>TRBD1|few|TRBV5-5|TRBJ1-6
CASSFPGQGISPLHF
TGTGCCAGCAGCTTTCCGGGACAGGGGATATCACCCCTCCACTTT
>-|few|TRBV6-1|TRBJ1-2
CASRVFRQEFAF
TGTGCCAGCAGGGTATTCCGACAGGAGTTCGCCTTC
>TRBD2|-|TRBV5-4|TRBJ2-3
CAMPSGGGTDTQYF
TGTGCCATGCCATCGGGCGGGGGAACAGATACGCAGTATTTT
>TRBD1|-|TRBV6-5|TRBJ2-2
CASSYTGADTGELFF
TGTGCCAGCAGTTACACAGGGGCCGACACCGGGGAGCTGTTTTTT
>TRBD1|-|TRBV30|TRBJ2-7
CACHKGQGSYEQYF
TGTGCCTGCCATAAGGGACAGGGATCCTACGAGCAGTACTTC
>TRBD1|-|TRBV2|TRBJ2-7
CASKLRTGPYEQYF
TGTGCCAGCAAACTCCGGACAGGCCCCTACGAGCAGTACTTC
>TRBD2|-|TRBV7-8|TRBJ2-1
CASSFIGSGRANEQFF
TGTGCCAGCAGCTTTATTGGTAGCGGGAGGGCGAATGAGCAGTTCTTC
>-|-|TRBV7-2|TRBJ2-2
CASRLRRRDGELFF
TGTGCCAGCAGACTGAGGAGGAGGGACGGGGAGCTGTTTTTT
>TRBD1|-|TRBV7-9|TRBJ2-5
CASSPPGGDQYF
TGTGCCAGCAGCCCCCCAGGGGGCGATCAGTACTTC
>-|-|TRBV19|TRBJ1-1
CASSMNAGLRSTEAFF
TGTGCCAGTAGTATGAATGCAGGGTTGCGAAGCACTGAAGCTTTCTTT
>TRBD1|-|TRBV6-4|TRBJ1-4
CASSEGTGGEKLFF
TGTGCCAGCAGTGAGGGGACAGGGGGTGAAAAACTGTTTTTT